A single count supports the clone carrying this T cell receptor (beta chain). This entry belongs to a study of blood T cell repertoires in COVID-19. Across the study: Sample material is recorded as cDNA or gDNA derived from T cells, B-cell-depleted T cells, or PBMCs.

Recruits, aged about 18 to 100 years, lived in 24 US areas. Cohorts were based on clinical histories the participants reported. Sequencing used immunoSEQ multiplex PCR; TCRdb keeps in-frame clones, though not all of them. The table shows fewer than 250,000 clones, with approximately 84% occurring only once. The CDR3 has 14 amino acids. V was clipped by 0 bases and J by 8 bases, with 13 bases between them. From germline, CDR1 is GTSNPN and CDR2 SVGIG (reference sequence). The V and J genes are TRBV30 and TRBJ1-4; D not certain. This receptor was obtained from a woman aged 25-40 years who had recovered from COVID-19. Sequences were obtained from PBMCs or T cells enriched from blood (not recorded which). CDR3 coding DNA: TGTGCCTGGAGTGTTCCTCAGGTCCGGGAAAAACTGTTTTTT. Translation: CAWSVPQVREKLFF.